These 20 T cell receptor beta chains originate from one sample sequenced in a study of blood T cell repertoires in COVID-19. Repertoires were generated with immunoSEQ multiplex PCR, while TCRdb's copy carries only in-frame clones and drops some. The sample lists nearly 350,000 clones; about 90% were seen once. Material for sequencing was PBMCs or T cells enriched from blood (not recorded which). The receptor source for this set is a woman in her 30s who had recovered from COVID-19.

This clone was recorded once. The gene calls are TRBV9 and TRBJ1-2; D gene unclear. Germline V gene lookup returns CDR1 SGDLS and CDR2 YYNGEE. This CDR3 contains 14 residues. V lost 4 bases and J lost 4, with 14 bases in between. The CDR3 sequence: CASSPYTGSYGYTF. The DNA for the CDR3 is TGTGCCAGCAGCCCCTACACGGGTTCCTATGGCTACACCTTC.

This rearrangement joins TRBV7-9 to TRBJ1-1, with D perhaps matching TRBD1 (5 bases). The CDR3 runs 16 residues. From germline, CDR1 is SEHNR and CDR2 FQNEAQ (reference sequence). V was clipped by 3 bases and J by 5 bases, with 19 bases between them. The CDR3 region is CASSLGPKDKGTEAFF. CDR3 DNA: TGTGCCAGCAGCTTGGGGCCTAAGGATAAGGGAACTGAAGCTTTCTTT.

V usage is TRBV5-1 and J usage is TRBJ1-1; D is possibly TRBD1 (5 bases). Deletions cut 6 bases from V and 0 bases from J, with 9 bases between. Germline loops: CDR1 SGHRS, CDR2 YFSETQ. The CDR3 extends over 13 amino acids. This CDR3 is CASTAGVNTEAFF. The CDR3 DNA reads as TGCGCCAGCACGGCGGGGGTGAACACTGAAGCTTTCTTT.

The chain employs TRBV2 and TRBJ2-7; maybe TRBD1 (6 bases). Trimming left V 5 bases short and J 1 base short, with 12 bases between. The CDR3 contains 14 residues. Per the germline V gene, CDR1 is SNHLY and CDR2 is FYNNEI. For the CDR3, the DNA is TGTGCCAGCAGTTCATACAGGGAATCCTACGAGCAGTACTTC. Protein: CASSSYRESYEQYF.

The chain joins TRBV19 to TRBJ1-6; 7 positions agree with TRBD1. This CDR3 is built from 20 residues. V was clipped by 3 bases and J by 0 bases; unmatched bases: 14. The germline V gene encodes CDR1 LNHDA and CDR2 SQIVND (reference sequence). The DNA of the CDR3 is TGTGCCAGTAGTATCCCCAGGTCCGGGACAGCCAGCTCCTATAATTCACCCCTCCACTTT. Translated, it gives CASSIPRSGTASSYNSPLHF.

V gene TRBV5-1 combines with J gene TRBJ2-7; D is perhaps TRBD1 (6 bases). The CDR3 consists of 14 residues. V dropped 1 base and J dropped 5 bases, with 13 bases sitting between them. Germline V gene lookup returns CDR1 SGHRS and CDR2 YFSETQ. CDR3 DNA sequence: TGCGCCAGCAGCTTGTTACAGGGTTTCGACGAGCAGTACTTC. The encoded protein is CASSLLQGFDEQYF. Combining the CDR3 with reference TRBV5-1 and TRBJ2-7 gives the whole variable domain KAGVTQTPRYLIKTRGQQVTLSCSPISGHRSVSWYQQTPGQGLQFLFEYFSETQRNKGNFPGRFSGRQFSNSRSEMNVSTLELGDSALYLCASSLLQGFDEQYFGPGTRLTVT.

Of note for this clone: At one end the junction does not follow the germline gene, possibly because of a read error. CDR3 coding DNA: TGTGCCAGCAGTGAAACGACAGGGGAAGAACTCTTC. It specifies CASSETTGEELF. The chain carries TRBV2 and TRBJ2-1; 8 bases align to TRBD1. Germline V CDR1 and CDR2: SNHLY, FYNNEI. This CDR3 is 12 amino acids long.

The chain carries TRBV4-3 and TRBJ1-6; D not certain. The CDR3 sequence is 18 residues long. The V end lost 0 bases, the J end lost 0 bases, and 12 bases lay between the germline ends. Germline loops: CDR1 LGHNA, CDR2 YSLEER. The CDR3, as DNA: TGCGCCAGCAGCCAAGATATCCCCCCGAGCTCCTATAATTCACCCCTCCACTTT. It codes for CASSQDIPPSSYNSPLHF.

The CDR3 coding sequence is TGTGCCAGCAGCTTAGAGTGGGGGCGCGGTGAAAAACTGTTTTTT. This encodes CASSLEWGRGEKLFF. V and J are TRBV7-2 and TRBJ1-4; possibly TRBD1 for D (6 bases). The CDR3 is made up of 15 amino acids. Trimming cost V 1 base and J 7 bases, with 13 bases left between them. Germline V gene lookup returns CDR1 SGHTA and CDR2 FQGNSA.

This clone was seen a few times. The CDR3 region is CASSFSESSYNEQFF. CDR3 bases: TGTGCCAGCAGCTTCTCAGAAAGCTCCTACAATGAGCAGTTCTTC. The rearrangement links TRBV7-9 to TRBJ2-1; D call uncertain. The ends were cut back, 3 bases at V and 0 bases at J, with 9 bases in the middle. Germline loops: CDR1 SEHNR, CDR2 FQNEAQ (reference sequence). The CDR3 totals 15 residues. Full variable domain (rest looked up from reference TRBV7-9 and TRBJ2-1): DTGVSQNPRHKITKRGQNVTFRCDPISEHNRLYWYRQTLGQGPEFLTYFQNEAQLEKSRLLSDRFSAERPKGSFSTLEIQRTEQGDSAMYLCASSFSESSYNEQFFGPGTRLTVL.

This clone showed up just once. The CDR3 bases are TGTGCCAGCAGCCGCCCCTTCCGGCGGGGGACCTACCAAGAGACCCAGTACTTC. This translates into CASSRPFRRGTYQETQYF. The J gene is TRBJ2-5, the V gene TRBV3-1 (or the pseudogene TRBV3-2); 7 bases match TRBD2. CDR1 is LGHDT, CDR2 YNNKEL, per germline (reference sequence). V was clipped by 4 bases and J by 0 bases; unmatched bases: 14. The CDR3 loop spans 18 amino acids.

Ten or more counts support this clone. The CDR3 sequence: CASSLGLGRNNEQFF. CDR3 in DNA: TGTGCCAGCAGTTTGGGACTCGGAAGAAACAATGAGCAGTTCTTC. The rearrangement uses TRBV6-5 and TRBJ2-1; the D gene is possibly TRBD2 (6 bases). V gave up 4 bases and J gave up 5 bases, with 15 bases separating them. Germline assignment: CDR1 MNHEY and CDR2 SVGAGI. The CDR3 consists of 15 residues.

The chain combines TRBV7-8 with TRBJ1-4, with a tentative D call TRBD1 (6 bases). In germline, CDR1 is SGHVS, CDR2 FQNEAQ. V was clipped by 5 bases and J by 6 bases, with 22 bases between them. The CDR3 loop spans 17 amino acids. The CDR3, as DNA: TGTGCCAGCAGCCTCCGCGGGGGCGGCCCCCGGGATGAAAAACTGTTTTTT. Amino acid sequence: CASSLRGGGPRDEKLFF.

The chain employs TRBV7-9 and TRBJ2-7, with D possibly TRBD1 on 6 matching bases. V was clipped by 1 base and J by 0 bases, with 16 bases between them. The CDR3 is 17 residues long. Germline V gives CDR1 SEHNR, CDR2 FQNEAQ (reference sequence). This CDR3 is CASSLVGATQRSYEQYF. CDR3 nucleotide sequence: TGTGCCAGCAGCTTAGTGGGGGCCACCCAACGCTCCTACGAGCAGTACTTC.

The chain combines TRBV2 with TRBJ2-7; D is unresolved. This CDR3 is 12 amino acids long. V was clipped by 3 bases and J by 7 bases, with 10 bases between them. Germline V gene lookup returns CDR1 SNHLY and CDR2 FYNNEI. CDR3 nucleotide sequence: TGTGCCAGCAGTGAGTCAGGCCCAGAGCAGTACTTC. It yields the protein CASSESGPEQYF.

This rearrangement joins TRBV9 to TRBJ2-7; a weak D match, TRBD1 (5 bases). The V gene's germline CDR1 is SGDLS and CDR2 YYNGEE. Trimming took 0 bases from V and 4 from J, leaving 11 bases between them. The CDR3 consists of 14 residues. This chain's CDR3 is CASSVGRAPYEQYF. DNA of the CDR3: TGTGCCAGCAGCGTAGGCAGGGCCCCGTACGAGCAGTACTTC.

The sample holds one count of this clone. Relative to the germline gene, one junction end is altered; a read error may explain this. CDR3 residues: CASSLEGNNYDSPLHF. DNA for the CDR3: TGTGCCAGCAGCTTAGAAGGCAACAACTATGATTCACCCCTCCACTTT. The chain couples TRBV7-9 to TRBJ1-6; D unresolved. Per the germline V gene, CDR1 is SEHNR and CDR2 is FQNEAQ (reference sequence). The CDR3 loop spans 16 amino acids.

The CDR3 bases are TGTGCCAGCAGCTTAGGGACAGGGGGGAACACCGGGGAGCTGTTTTTT. Translation: CASSLGTGGNTGELFF. The V gene is TRBV7-8, the J gene TRBJ2-2, with 10 bases fitting TRBD1. V shed 1 base, J shed 1 base, and the junction held 0 bases outside the gene matches. CDR1 and CDR2 from the germline V gene are SGHVS and FQNEAQ. The CDR3 covers 16 residues.

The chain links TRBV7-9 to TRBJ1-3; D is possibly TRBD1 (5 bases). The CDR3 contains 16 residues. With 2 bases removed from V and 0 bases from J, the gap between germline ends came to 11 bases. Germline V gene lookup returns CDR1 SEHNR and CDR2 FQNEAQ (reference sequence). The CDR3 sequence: CASSLKGSFSGNTIYF. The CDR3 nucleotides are TGTGCCAGCAGCTTAAAGGGGTCATTCTCTGGAAACACCATATATTTT.

Here the CDR3 DNA reads TGTGCCAGTAGTATAACAGGGGTCACTGAAGCTTTCTTT. Its protein product is CASSITGVTEAFF. The chain couples TRBV19 to TRBJ1-1; 7 nucleotides align to TRBD1. CDR3 length: 13 residues. With 2 bases clipped from V and 4 bases from J, the junction kept 1 base outside the gene matches. Germline CDR1 and CDR2: LNHDA and SQIVND (reference sequence).